The present TCR beta chain was sequenced within a study of cytomegalovirus exposure and HLA in healthy donors. Study-level results: Beyond CMV serostatus, there was no information to go on about immune exposure. Per published reports, the classifier diagnosed cytomegalovirus status with high specificity and sensitivity.

This clone was counted between two and nine times. Its matching antigen is unknown. The CDR3 loop spans 15 amino acids. Trimming took 4 bases from V and 3 from J; bases not matched to a gene: 3. Germline CDR1 MNHNS, CDR2 SASEGT. PCR primers comprised 60 Vbeta and 13 Jbeta primers. Data came from immunoSEQ multiplex PCR; TCRdb stores just in-frame clones and leaves some out. The sample records some 85,000 clones, around 75% being singletons. The V call is TRBV6-1, the J call TRBJ2-1; 10 nucleotides agree with TRBD1. This TCR derives from a man in his forties in good health and CMV-seronegative. The specimen was PBMCs. In nucleotides, the CDR3 is TGTGCCAGCAGTGCCGGGACAGGGGACTACAATGAGCAGTTCTTC. It encodes CASSAGTGDYNEQFF.